The clone carrying this T cell receptor (beta chain) was seen at least ten times. This specimen belongs to a study of human T cells and chemical hapten exposure. TCRdb reprocessed the RACE reads via MiXCR and lists one record per CDR3 protein. The data show 95,000 to 150,000 distinct CDR3 sequences, approximately 10% seen once. Stated time point: patch test 3, about 24 weeks after DPC sensitization. Treatment given: therapeutic diphenylcyclopropenone sensitization with weekly scalp DPC. Every donor had alopecia and was 18 to 70 years old; all were suitable for DPC. The clonotype was recovered from a woman aged 45-65 years with alopecia areata. Some clones in this sample may be carry-over from other donors' samples. The input for sequencing was whole blood, taken in connection with sensitization to the hapten diphenylcyclopropenone (DPC).

The CDR3 DNA follows: TGTGCCACGACTCCTAGCGGGAGCGATGAAGATACGCAGTATTTT. Protein product: CATTPSGSDEDTQYF. V and J are TRBV10-3 and TRBJ2-3; TRBD2 agrees at 10 bases. From germline, CDR1 is ENHRY and CDR2 SYGVKD. CDR3 length equals 15 residues. V trimming: 10 bases; J trimming: 5 bases; junction bases outside the gene matches: 12.